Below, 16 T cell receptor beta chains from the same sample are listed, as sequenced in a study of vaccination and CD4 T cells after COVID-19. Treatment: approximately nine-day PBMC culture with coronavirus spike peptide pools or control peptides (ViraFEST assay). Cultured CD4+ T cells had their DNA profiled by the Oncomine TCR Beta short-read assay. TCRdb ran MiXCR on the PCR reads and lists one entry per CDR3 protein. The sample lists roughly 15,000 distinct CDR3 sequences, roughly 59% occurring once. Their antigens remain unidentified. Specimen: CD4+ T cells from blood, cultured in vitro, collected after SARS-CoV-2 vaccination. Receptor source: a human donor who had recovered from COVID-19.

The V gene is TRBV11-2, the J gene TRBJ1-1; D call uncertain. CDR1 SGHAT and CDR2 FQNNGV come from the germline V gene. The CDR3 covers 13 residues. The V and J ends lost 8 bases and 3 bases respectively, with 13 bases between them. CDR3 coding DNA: TGTGCCAGCGCACCAGGAGTGGACACTGAAGCTTTCTTT. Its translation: CASAPGVDTEAFF.

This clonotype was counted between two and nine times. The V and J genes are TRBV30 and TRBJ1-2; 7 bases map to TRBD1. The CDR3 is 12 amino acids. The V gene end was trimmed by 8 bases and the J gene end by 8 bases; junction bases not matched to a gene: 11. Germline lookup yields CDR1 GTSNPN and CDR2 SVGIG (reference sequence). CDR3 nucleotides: TGTGCCGGGGCAGGGGGGGTTCTGGGCTACACCTTC. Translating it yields CAGAGGVLGYTF.

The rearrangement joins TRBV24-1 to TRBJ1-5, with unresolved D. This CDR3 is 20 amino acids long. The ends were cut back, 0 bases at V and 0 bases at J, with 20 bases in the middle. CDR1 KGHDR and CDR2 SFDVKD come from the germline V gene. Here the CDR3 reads CATSDLIPGPLKYSNQPQHF. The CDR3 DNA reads TGTGCCACCAGTGATTTGATCCCAGGCCCTCTAAAATATAGCAATCAGCCCCAGCATTTT.

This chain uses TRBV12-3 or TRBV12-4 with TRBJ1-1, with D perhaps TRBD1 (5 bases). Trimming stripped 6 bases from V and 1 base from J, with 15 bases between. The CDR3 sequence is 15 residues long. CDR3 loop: CASRPLRARNTEAFF. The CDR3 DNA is TGTGCCAGCAGGCCCCTCAGGGCCCGGAACACTGAAGCTTTCTTT.

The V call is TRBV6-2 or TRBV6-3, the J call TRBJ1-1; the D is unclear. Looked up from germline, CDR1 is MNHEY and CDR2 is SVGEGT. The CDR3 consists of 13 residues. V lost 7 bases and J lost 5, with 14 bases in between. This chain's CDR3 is CASIRPPRTEAFF. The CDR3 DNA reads TGTGCCAGCATCCGACCCCCTAGGACTGAAGCTTTCTTT.

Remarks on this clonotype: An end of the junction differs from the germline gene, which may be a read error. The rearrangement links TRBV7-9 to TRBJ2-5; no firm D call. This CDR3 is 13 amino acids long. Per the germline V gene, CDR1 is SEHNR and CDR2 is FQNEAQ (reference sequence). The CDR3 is CASSFSGEETQYF. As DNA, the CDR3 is TGCGCCAGCAGCTTTTCAGGAGAGGAGACCCAGTACTTC.

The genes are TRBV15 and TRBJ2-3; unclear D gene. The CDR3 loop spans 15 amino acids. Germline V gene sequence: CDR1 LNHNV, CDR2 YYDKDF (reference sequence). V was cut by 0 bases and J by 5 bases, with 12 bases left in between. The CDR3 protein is CATSRDLGDGDTQYF. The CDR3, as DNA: TGTGCCACCAGCAGAGATCTTGGAGACGGAGATACGCAGTATTTT.

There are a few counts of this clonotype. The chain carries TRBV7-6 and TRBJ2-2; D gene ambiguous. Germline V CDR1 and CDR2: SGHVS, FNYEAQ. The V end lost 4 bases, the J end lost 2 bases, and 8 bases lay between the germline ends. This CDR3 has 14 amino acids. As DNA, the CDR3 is TGTGCCAGCAGCTACGGCCTCAACACCGGGGAGCTGTTTTTT. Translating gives CASSYGLNTGELFF.

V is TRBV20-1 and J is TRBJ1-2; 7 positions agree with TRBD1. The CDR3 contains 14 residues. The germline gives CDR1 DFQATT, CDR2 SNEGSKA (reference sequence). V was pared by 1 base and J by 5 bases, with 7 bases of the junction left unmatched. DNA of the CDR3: TGCAGTGCTAGAGGAGGCAGGGGGGGATATGGCTACACCTTC. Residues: CSARGGRGGYGYTF.

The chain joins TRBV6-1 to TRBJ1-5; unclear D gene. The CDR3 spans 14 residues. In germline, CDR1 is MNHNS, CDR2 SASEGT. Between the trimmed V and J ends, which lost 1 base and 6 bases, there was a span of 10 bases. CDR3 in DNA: TGTGCCAGCAGTGAAGGGGCAGCTAGTCAGCCCCAGCATTTT. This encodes CASSEGAASQPQHF.

Here the CDR3 DNA reads TGTGCCAGCAGGAAAGGGGTTCGGGCTGAAGCTTTCTTT. Its translation: CASRKGVRAEAFF. The chain carries TRBV11-2 and TRBJ1-1, with a possible D match to TRBD1 (5 bases). V gave up 6 bases and J gave up 6 bases, with 14 bases separating them. From germline, CDR1 is SGHAT and CDR2 FQNNGV. This CDR3 is built from 13 residues.

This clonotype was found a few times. The CDR3 DNA sequence: TGTGCCAGCAGGGGGACACAAAGTACTGAAGCTTTCTTT. Amino acid sequence: CASRGTQSTEAFF. The chain carries TRBV28 and TRBJ1-1; D perhaps matches TRBD1 (6 bases). The CDR3 consists of 13 residues. CDR1 and CDR2 (germline): MDHEN, SYDVKM. The germline V and J ends were trimmed by 6 bases and 5 bases, with 13 bases remaining between them.

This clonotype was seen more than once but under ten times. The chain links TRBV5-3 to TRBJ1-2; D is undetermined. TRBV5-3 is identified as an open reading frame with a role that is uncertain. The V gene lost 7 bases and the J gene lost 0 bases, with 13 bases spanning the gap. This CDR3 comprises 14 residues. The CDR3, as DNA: TGTGCCAGAGTTTCGGACGGGTCTAACTATGGCTACACCTTC. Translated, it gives CARVSDGSNYGYTF.

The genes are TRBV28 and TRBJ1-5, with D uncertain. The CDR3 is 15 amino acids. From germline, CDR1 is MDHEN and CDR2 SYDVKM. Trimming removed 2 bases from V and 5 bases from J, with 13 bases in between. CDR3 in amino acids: CASSLRRTDDQPQHF. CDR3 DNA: TGTGCCAGCAGTTTAAGACGGACGGATGATCAGCCCCAGCATTTT.

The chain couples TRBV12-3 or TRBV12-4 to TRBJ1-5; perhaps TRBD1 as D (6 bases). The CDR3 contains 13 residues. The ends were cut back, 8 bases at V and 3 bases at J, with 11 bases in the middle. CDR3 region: CASGYRVNQPQHF. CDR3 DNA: TGTGCCAGCGGATACAGGGTCAATCAGCCCCAGCATTTT.

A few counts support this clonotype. DNA of the CDR3: TGTGCCACCGGACAGGGGCGACTATTGAACACTGAAGCTTTCTTT. Its translation is CATGQGRLLNTEAFF. The gene calls are TRBV15 and TRBJ1-1; 9 bases fit TRBD1. This CDR3 spans 15 amino acids. Trimming removed 8 bases from V and 0 bases from J; junction bases left unmatched: 7. Per the germline V gene, CDR1 is LNHNV and CDR2 is YYDKDF (reference sequence).